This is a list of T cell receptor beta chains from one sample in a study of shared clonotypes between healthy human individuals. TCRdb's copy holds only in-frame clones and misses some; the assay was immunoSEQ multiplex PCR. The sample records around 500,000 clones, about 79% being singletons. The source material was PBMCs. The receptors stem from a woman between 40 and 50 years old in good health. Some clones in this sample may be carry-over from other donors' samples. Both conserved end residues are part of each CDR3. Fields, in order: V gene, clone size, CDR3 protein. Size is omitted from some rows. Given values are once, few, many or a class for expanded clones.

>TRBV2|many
CASSEALGQQYF
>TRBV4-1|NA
CASSATGLALSEQFF
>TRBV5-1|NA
CASSLDRGHTGELFF
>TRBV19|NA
CASSGYTYNEQFF
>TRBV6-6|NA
CASSTAEADTQYF
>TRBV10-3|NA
CAISAGQAYEQYF
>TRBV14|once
CASSPFLF
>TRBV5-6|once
CASSLLAGGPVVRDTQYF
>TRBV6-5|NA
CASSYSRRFEEQYF
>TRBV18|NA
CASSPGLTSGNTIYF
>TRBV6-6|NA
CASSSTGLAVYEQYF
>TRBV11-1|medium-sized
CARLRPPVRAGELFF
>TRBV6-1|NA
CASTVQLSYNEQFF
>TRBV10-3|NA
CAISSGRTYEQYF
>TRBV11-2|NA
CASSLDWDSGNTIYF
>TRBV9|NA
CASSAGTTPREGELFF
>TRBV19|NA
CASSTGQGTDYGYTF
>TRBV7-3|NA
CASPSYGYTF
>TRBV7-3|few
CASGELVTGELFF
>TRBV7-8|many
CASSSRLAATYEQYF
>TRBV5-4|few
CASSYDTTSGNTIYF
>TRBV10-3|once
CAISDDYNSEFGEKLFF
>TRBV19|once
CASSPTGLDDQPQHF
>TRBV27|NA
CASRTTRGKYNEQFF
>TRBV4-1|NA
CASSQERLAGGGANTGELFF
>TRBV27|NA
CASRSSVPSYEQYF
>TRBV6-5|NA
CASRHRDRFSYEQYF
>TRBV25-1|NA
CASSEYISGRGETQYF
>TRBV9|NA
CASDPGTGSLAAYKPEQFF
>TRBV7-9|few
CASKFSGTANEKLFF
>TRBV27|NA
CASSLRGTGNIQYF
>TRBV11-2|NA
CASSLGGLAGGPYNEQFF
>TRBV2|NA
CASEGETGNQPQHF
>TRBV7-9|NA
CASSPDSNFGYGYTF
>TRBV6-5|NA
CASSYSGLNQPQHF
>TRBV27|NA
CASRSQPNTEAFF
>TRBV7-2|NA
CASSPGWGRREQYF
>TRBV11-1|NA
CASSFRRSAAYNEQFF
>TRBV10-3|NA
CAITSTGELFF
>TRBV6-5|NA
CASSYQGATAEAFF
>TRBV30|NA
CAWSEQVWSYEQYF
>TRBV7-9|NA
CASSRDRGLGNTIYF
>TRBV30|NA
CAWRDRGKYEQYF
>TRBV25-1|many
CASSDTSGSISRDTQYF
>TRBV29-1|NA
CSVQGNSYEQYF
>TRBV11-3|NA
CASSLDVPANTGELFF
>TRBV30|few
CAWTPPRLAITYEQYF
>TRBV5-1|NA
CASGTGLPSGNTIYF
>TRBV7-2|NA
CASTPAGPGAQYF
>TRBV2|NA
CASSERGNTIYF
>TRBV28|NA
CASAAAGGKETQYF
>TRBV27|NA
CASNLAGVSGRETQYF
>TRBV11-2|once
CASSFPSGRLNEQFF
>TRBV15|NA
CATSRDLVMGDSGNTIYF
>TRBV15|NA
CATSREGSSSYEQYF
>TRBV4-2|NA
CAGSLGGDSNQPQHF
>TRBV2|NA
CASRGTGDYEQYF